Below, 5 T cell receptor beta chains from the same sample are listed, as sequenced in a study of blood T cells in healthy people across ages. A second about 7 to 12 cycle PCR used barcoded and J-beta primers. One entry per CDR3 protein, called by TCRdb with MiXCR from the 5' RACE reads. The sample lists about 1.5 million distinct CDR3 sequences, roughly 43% seen once, with 4% in the top ten. The sample comprised blood. All receptors derive from a woman under 30 in good health.

For the CDR3, the DNA is TGTGCCAGCAGACTACTAGCGGGAGACACCGGGGAGCTGTTTTTT. It codes for CASRLLAGDTGELFF. The chain links TRBV2 to TRBJ2-2; 11 bases line up with TRBD2. Per germline, CDR1 SNHLY and CDR2 FYNNEI. This CDR3 is 15 amino acids long. J gave up 3 bases and V 6 bases, and 3 bases lay outside the gene matches.

This clonotype was found a few times. The chain recombines TRBV21-1 with TRBJ2-3; TRBD2 reflects the table's D call only, with no check against the DNA. TRBV21-1 is a documented pseudogene. This CDR3 is 23 amino acids long. The CDR3 DNA reads as TGTGCCAGCAGCAAAGTAAAGACAGCAGGACCCCGTTGGGCTAGCGGGAGAGGAGATACGCAGTATTTT. As protein: CASSKVKTAGPRWASGRGDTQYF.

This clonotype has a handful of counts. The chain uses TRBV7-8 and TRBJ1-1; the match to TRBD1 covers 8 bases. The CDR3 totals 20 residues. The germline CDR1 and CDR2 sequences are SGHVS and FQNEAQ. V dropped 2 bases and J dropped 1; count of bases not matched to a gene: 18. CDR3 nucleotide sequence: TGTGCCAGCAGCTTACTCCCCCGTCCGGGACAGGAAGGGGCGAACACTGAAGCTTTCTTT. Translation: CASSLLPRPGQEGANTEAFF.

The J gene is TRBJ2-5, the V gene TRBV12-3 or TRBV12-4; D is undetermined. The CDR3 is 13 residues long. The V end was cut by 6 bases, the J end by 5 bases, with 13 bases between. The DNA for the CDR3 is TGTGCCAGCAGCCCCGTCACCAGGGAGACCCAGTACTTC. Protein product: CASSPVTRETQYF.

The gene calls are TRBV2 and TRBJ2-1; 11 positions match TRBD1. Germline V gives CDR1 SNHLY, CDR2 FYNNEI. After removal of 2 bases from V and 7 bases from J, the junction contained 4 bases not matched to a gene. This CDR3 is 15 amino acids long. The CDR3 DNA follows: TGTGCCAGCAGTGAATCGGGACAGGGGGGGAATGAGCAGTTCTTC. Translated, it gives CASSESGQGGNEQFF.